Presented here are 23 T cell receptor beta chains from one specimen sequenced in a study of PD-L1 blockade in urothelial cancer. Indicated time point: peripheral blood 6 weeks after treatment start. The repertoire was sequenced with immunoSEQ multiplex PCR; TCRdb's copy has only in-frame clones and lacks some. The table lists tens of thousands of clones, about nine tenths of them singletons. The source material was PBMCs, sampled around atezolizumab (anti-PD-L1) treatment. The source of these receptors is a man at least 80 years old with urothelial cancer.

The CDR3 nucleotides are TGTGCCACCAGCAGAGATCCCCTGTACGAGCAGTACTTC. This encodes CATSRDPLYEQYF. The V and J genes are TRBV15 and TRBJ2-7; D remains ambiguous. CDR1 and CDR2 (germline): LNHNV, YYDKDF (reference sequence). The CDR3 has 13 amino acids. Trimming took 0 bases from V and 4 from J, leaving 7 bases between them.

The gene calls are TRBV6-1 and TRBJ2-3, with 9 bases aligning to TRBD2. Germline CDR1 is MNHNS and CDR2 is SASEGT. The junction had 7 bases not matched to a gene; V was cut back by 7 bases and J by 2 bases. This CDR3 is built from 15 residues. CDR3 nucleotide sequence: TGTGCCAGCATCCGAGCGGGAGGATCCACAGATACGCAGTATTTT. Its protein product is CASIRAGGSTDTQYF.

The chain couples TRBV7-2 to TRBJ2-3; TRBD2 might be the D (7 bases). The CDR3 has 16 residues. Trimming cost V 1 base and J 4 bases, with 15 bases left between them. Germline CDR1 and CDR2: SGHTA and FQGNSA. CDR3 nucleotides: TGTGCCAGCAGCTTAGTGGGGGGGGCTTACGCAGATACGCAGTATTTT. It specifies CASSLVGGAYADTQYF. The variable domain in full, completed from reference TRBV7-2 and TRBJ2-3, reads GAGVSQSPSNKVTEKGKDVELRCDPISGHTALYWYRQSLGQGLEFLIYFQGNSAPDKSGLPSDRFSAERTGGSVSTLTIQRTQQEDSAVYLCASSLVGGAYADTQYFGPGTRLTVL.

The chain is built from TRBV10-1 and TRBJ2-1; 8 bases match TRBD2. This CDR3 has 17 residues. Germline V gene data show CDR1 as WNHNN and CDR2 as SYGVQD (reference sequence). The V gene end was trimmed by 0 bases and the J gene end by 7 bases; junction bases not matched to a gene: 11. CDR3 sequence (DNA): TGCGCCAGCAGTGAGTCGCCGCCCAGCGGGAGTTTGAATGAGCAGTTCTTC. Amino acids: CASSESPPSGSLNEQFF.

The chain carries TRBV27 and TRBJ2-4, with 7 bases fitting TRBD2. The germline V gene has CDR1 MNHEY and CDR2 SMNVEV (reference sequence). CDR3 size: 16 residues. J gave up 0 bases and V 2 bases, and 4 bases lay outside the gene matches. The CDR3 nucleotides are TGTGCCAGCAGTTTAGTGCCTAGCGGAGCCAAAAACATTCAGTACTTC. Protein product: CASSLVPSGAKNIQYF.

The chain employs TRBV27 and TRBJ1-1, with a weak D call TRBD1 (6 bases). Trimming pared 6 bases from V and 1 base from J, leaving 12 bases between. CDR1 and CDR2 from the germline V gene are MNHEY and SMNVEV (reference sequence). This CDR3 has 14 residues. The CDR3, as DNA: TGTGCCAGCAGCCGAACAGGGAAGAACACTGAAGCTTTCTTT. It yields the protein CASSRTGKNTEAFF.

This clone was counted a single time. The chain uses TRBV28 and TRBJ1-2, with TRBD1 identical over 8 bases. V gave up 5 bases and J gave up 6 bases; unmatched junction bases: 5. Germline-derived CDR1 and CDR2 are MDHEN and SYDVKM. CDR3 length: 13 residues. The CDR3 DNA is TGTGCCAGCAGTCTTTGGACAGGGAATGGCTACACCTTC. Translation: CASSLWTGNGYTF.

This clone was seen more than once but under ten times. The chain has TRBV10-1 and TRBJ2-7; 8 bases line up with TRBD2. The trim removed 8 bases at V and 5 bases at J, leaving 8 bases unmatched. This CDR3 has 13 residues. CDR1 WNHNN and CDR2 SYGVQD come from the germline V gene (reference sequence). CDR3 sequence: CASQPGGSDEQYF. CDR3 DNA sequence: TGCGCCAGCCAGCCGGGGGGGAGCGACGAGCAGTACTTC.

The gene calls are TRBV18 and TRBJ1-5; TRBD1 might be the D (6 bases). The CDR3 extends over 16 amino acids. Per the germline V gene, CDR1 is KGHSH and CDR2 is LQKENI. Trimming pared 6 bases from V and 0 bases from J, leaving 15 bases between. The CDR3 is CASSPWGGSSNQPQHF. CDR3 DNA sequence: TGTGCCAGCTCCCCATGGGGGGGCTCTAGCAATCAGCCCCAGCATTTT.

CDR3 sequence reads: CASSFYGTAYEQYF. CDR3 DNA sequence: TGTGCCAGCAGCTTTTACGGGACAGCCTACGAGCAGTACTTC. The rearrangement links TRBV5-5 to TRBJ2-7, with TRBD1 matching 7 bases. This CDR3 spans 14 amino acids. V dropped 2 bases and J dropped 2; count of bases not matched to a gene: 4. Germline V gene lookup returns CDR1 SGHKS and CDR2 YYEKEE (reference sequence).

The J gene is TRBJ2-1, the V gene TRBV19; 11 positions agree with TRBD1. The CDR3 runs to 15 residues. The germline V gene encodes CDR1 LNHDA and CDR2 SQIVND (reference sequence). The trim removed 1 base at V and 7 bases at J, leaving 3 bases unmatched. The CDR3 protein is CASSIGDRGRNEQFF. The CDR3 bases are TGTGCCAGTAGTATAGGGGACAGGGGGAGGAATGAGCAGTTCTTC.

This chain joins TRBV1 and TRBJ1-1. TRBV1 is marked as a pseudogene. The CDR3 has 14 amino acids. The CDR3, as DNA: TGCACCAATAAAACACGGGGGGGAAGCGCTGAAGCTTTCTTT. Its translation is CTNKTRGGSAEAFF.

The chain uses TRBV11-3 and TRBJ2-7; 7 positions agree with TRBD1. V shed 4 bases and J 2 bases; nucleotides not matched to a gene: 2. CDR3 length equals 13 residues. Looked up from germline, CDR1 is SGHNT and CDR2 is YENEEA. This CDR3 reads CASSSGTAYEQYF. CDR3 DNA: TGTGCCAGCAGCTCCGGGACAGCCTACGAGCAGTACTTC. The full variable domain, its missing parts supplied by reference TRBV11-3 and TRBJ2-7, is EAGVVQSPRYKIIEKKQPVAFWCNPISGHNTLYWYLQNLGQGPELLIRYENEEAVDDSQLPKDRFSAERLKGVDSTLKIQPAELGDSAVYLCASSSGTAYEQYFGPGTRLTVT.

This sequence joins TRBV6-4 and TRBJ1-2; 7 bases are shared with TRBD1. V gave up 3 bases and J gave up 8 bases; unmatched junction bases: 6. CDR1 is MRHNA and CDR2 is SNTAGT in the germline V gene. This CDR3 comprises 13 residues. The CDR3 loop reads CASSEGGQRGYTF. The CDR3 DNA sequence: TGTGCCAGCAGTGAAGGGGGACAGAGGGGCTACACCTTC.

As to this clone: The sample carries other DNA sequences with the same CDR3. The chain combines TRBV7-6 with TRBJ2-7, with TRBD1 matching over 8 bases. The CDR3 sequence is 14 residues long. Trimming at V came to 6 bases and at J to 3 bases, leaving 7 bases not matched to a gene. CDR1 is SGHVS and CDR2 is FNYEAQ in the germline V gene. CDR3 nucleotide sequence: TGTGCCAGCAGGCCGACAGGGGATGGCTACGAGCAGTACTTC. It codes for CASRPTGDGYEQYF.

The chain couples TRBV4-3 to TRBJ2-6, with no clear D. The V gene lost 0 bases and the J gene lost 5 bases, with 5 bases spanning the gap. CDR1 is LGHNA and CDR2 is YSLEER in the germline V gene. The CDR3 consists of 14 residues. CDR3 in DNA: TGCGCCAGCAGCCAAGATGCGAGGGCCAACGTCCTGACTTTC. This codes for CASSQDARANVLTF.

The chain employs TRBV27 and TRBJ1-2; D might be TRBD1 (6 bases). The CDR3 contains 16 residues. CDR1 and CDR2 from the germline V gene are MNHEY and SMNVEV (reference sequence). V lost 4 bases and J lost 4, with 19 bases in between. CDR3 DNA: TGTGCCAGCAGTTCCCGGGGGGGGGCGGTCTCCTATGGCTACACCTTC. It codes for CASSSRGGAVSYGYTF.

The chain is built from TRBV18 and TRBJ2-5, with TRBD1 identical over 8 bases. CDR1 is KGHSH, CDR2 LQKENI, per germline. J was trimmed by 3 bases and V by 6 bases; bases with no gene match: 3. This CDR3 has 13 residues. The CDR3 nucleotides are TGTGCCAGCTCCAGGGGGCAGAAAGAGACCCAGTACTTC. This translates into CASSRGQKETQYF.

V gene TRBV2 combines with J gene TRBJ1-5; 8 nucleotides agree with TRBD1. Per germline, CDR1 SNHLY and CDR2 FYNNEI. J gave up 0 bases and V 6 bases, and 1 base lay outside the gene matches. CDR3 length: 14 amino acids. This CDR3 is CASRGTGSNQPQHF. DNA for the CDR3: TGTGCCAGCAGAGGGACAGGTAGCAATCAGCCCCAGCATTTT.

V and J are TRBV14 and TRBJ2-1; D gene uncertain. The germline CDR1 and CDR2 sequences are SGHDN and FVKESK. Trimming left V 0 bases short and J 3 bases short, with 12 bases between. The CDR3 sequence is 16 residues long. CDR3: CASSQDRSGFYNEQFF. In DNA, the CDR3 is TGTGCCAGCAGCCAAGATCGTTCGGGTTTCTACAATGAGCAGTTCTTC.

The V call is TRBV9, the J call TRBJ1-1; 10 bases match TRBD1. V lost 4 bases, J lost 10 bases, and 16 bases stayed unmatched. Germline CDR1 SGDLS, CDR2 YYNGEE. The CDR3 length is 16 residues. The CDR3 loop reads CASSPRGQGVVEGAFF. For the CDR3, the DNA is TGTGCCAGCAGCCCTAGAGGACAGGGGGTCGTAGAAGGAGCTTTCTTT.

V is TRBV27 and J is TRBJ1-3, with D possibly TRBD1 on 6 matching bases. The CDR3 extends over 13 amino acids. Germline-derived CDR1 and CDR2 are MNHEY and SMNVEV (reference sequence). The germline V and J ends were trimmed by 6 bases and 4 bases, with 10 bases remaining between them. CDR3 amino acids: CASRIQGGNTIYF. CDR3 DNA sequence: TGTGCCAGCAGAATACAGGGAGGAAACACCATATATTTT.

The chain is built from TRBV5-1 and TRBJ1-5; weak D call: TRBD1 (5 bases). V was cut by 3 bases and J by 3 bases, with 10 bases left in between. This CDR3 has 14 amino acids. The germline V gene has CDR1 SGHRS and CDR2 YFSETQ. The CDR3 DNA reads as TGCGCCAGCAGCTATGACAGCCCCAATCAGCCCCAGCATTTT. Its protein product is CASSYDSPNQPQHF. Looking up the rest from reference TRBV5-1 and TRBJ1-5 gives the full variable domain: KAGVTQTPRYLIKTRGQQVTLSCSPISGHRSVSWYQQTPGQGLQFLFEYFSETQRNKGNFPGRFSGRQFSNSRSEMNVSTLELGDSALYLCASSYDSPNQPQHFGDGTRLSIL.